The T cell receptor beta chain under discussion was sequenced for a study of blood T cell repertoires in COVID-19. Study as a whole: T cells, B-cell-depleted T cells, or PBMCs supplied cDNA or gDNA.

The CDR3 covers 16 residues. The germline gives CDR1 MNHNY, CDR2 SVGAGI (reference sequence). The V and J ends lost 4 bases and 0 bases respectively, with 13 bases between them. The authors' processing: Cell counts per sample came from amplifying reference gene primers. This table comes from immunoSEQ multiplex PCR, and its TCRdb copy is limited to in-frame clones, with some not included. The D gene and trimming were derived from the DNA, and the V and J assignments and clone size from that table. The repertoire holds roughly 380,000 clones, 89% seen once, with about 1.6% in the top ten. The sample comprised peripheral blood. This chain uses TRBV6-6 with TRBJ1-5; D may be TRBD1 (6 bases). The clonotype originates from a woman between 35 and 50 years old with COVID-19, enrolled during active disease. CDR3 loop: CASSSTGLYSNQPQHF. CDR3 nucleotide sequence: TGTGCCAGCAGTTCAACAGGGTTGTATAGCAATCAGCCCCAGCATTTT.